Listed below are T cell receptor beta chains from one sample, sequenced in a study of vaccination effects on CD4 cells after COVID-19. Profiled with immunoSEQ multiplex PCR; TCRdb holds only in-frame clones, not every one. The sample lists some 35,000 clones; about 80% were seen once. The antigens these receptors bind are not known. The sequencing here drew on CD4+ T cells from PBMCs cultured with HCoV-NL63 spike peptides, taken after COVID-19 vaccination. Source of these receptors: a human donor who received a COVID-19 vaccine. Some clones in this sample may be carry-over from other donors' samples. Both conserved end residues are part of each CDR3. Each record gives: J gene, V gene, CDR3 protein.

>TRBJ2-6|TRBV18
CASSPPSRNGANVLTF
>TRBJ1-2|TRBV7-2
CASSPQGGYGYTF
>TRBJ1-2|TRBV20-1
CSARYMGGYTF
>TRBJ2-4|TRBV7-2
CASSLSGGWNIQYF
>TRBJ1-1|TRBV21-1
CASSKRVPGQGATTEAFF
>TRBJ1-1|TRBV6-5
CATATGSYRAEAFF
>TRBJ2-3|TRBV2
CASSEKTTDTQYF
>TRBJ2-1|TRBV2
CASIQTGGGYNEQFF
>TRBJ1-1|TRBV3-1/TRBV3-2
CASSQVLGWGTEAFF
>TRBJ1-5|TRBV10-3
CAISHDRGGQPQHF
>TRBJ2-2|TRBV3-1/TRBV3-2
CASSHRRAGVNTGELFF
>TRBJ1-3|TRBV5-1
CASSSGQGLGNTIYF
>TRBJ1-5|TRBV19
CASSLNRDRNQPQHF
>TRBJ1-5|TRBV27
CASSLSIGQGREPQHF
>TRBJ1-2|TRBV3-1/TRBV3-2
CASSPGRSQNYGYTF
>TRBJ2-2|TRBV9
CASSEGQANTGELFF
>TRBJ2-1|TRBV3-1/TRBV3-2
CASSPPRGEREQFF
>TRBJ1-3|TRBV3-1/TRBV3-2
CASSQGQGALVFGNTIYF
>TRBJ1-1|TRBV14
CASSQEAEAFF
>TRBJ2-1|TRBV7-2
CASSLGSINEQFF
>TRBJ1-2|TRBV7-3
CASSLNRDRDYGYTF
>TRBJ1-6|TRBV7-2
CASRGSVNSPLHF
>TRBJ1-1|TRBV6-4
CASSPRTGPNTEAFF
>TRBJ1-1|TRBV5-1
CASSLGTGPNEAFF
>TRBJ2-2|TRBV24-1
CATSDFGTGAGELFF
>TRBJ1-5|TRBV6-2/TRBV6-3
CASSYLRGWGNQPQHF
>TRBJ1-2|TRBV14
CASRDLEFPYGYTF
>TRBJ1-1|TRBV5-6
CASSLIGYHGAFF
>TRBJ1-1|TRBV7-9
CASSRTFLNTEAFF
>TRBJ2-3|TRBV19
CASSIHPFGVSTDTQYF
>TRBJ1-6|TRBV18
CASSPSPDSPLHF
>TRBJ1-2|TRBV11-2
CASSLTGRHGYTF
>TRBJ1-4|TRBV7-9
CASSKTRDNNEKLFF
>TRBJ2-1|TRBV7-3
CASSSNRGLAYNEQFF
>TRBJ1-5|TRBV30
CAWGTGTGGNQPQHF
>TRBJ2-5|TRBV4-3
CASSQEGKRQETQYF
>TRBJ2-5|TRBV27
CASSGGGTASQETQYF
>TRBJ2-1|TRBV5-5
CASSRPGINEQFF
>TRBJ2-3|TRBV12-3/TRBV12-4
CASSLWSTDTQYF
>TRBJ1-3|TRBV5-1
CASSVGTGENTIYF
>TRBJ1-3|TRBV12-5
CASGRNTIYF
>TRBJ1-3|TRBV7-8
CASSSPGTGLSGNTIYF
>TRBJ2-2|TRBV7-3
CASRKDSLGELFF
>TRBJ1-3|TRBV9
CASSVGSGNTIYF
>TRBJ2-3|TRBV7-2
CASSPGRPTDTQYF
>TRBJ2-3|TRBV11-1
CASSLEGGGADTQYF
>TRBJ1-4|TRBV24-1
CATSETGTTNEKLFF
>TRBJ2-1|TRBV30
CAWETGTGGWNEQFF
>TRBJ2-3|TRBV20-1
CSASRRGRSTDTQYF
>TRBJ2-6|TRBV18
CASSPPGTGAAGANVLTF
>TRBJ1-1|TRBV20-1
CSASWNTEAFF
>TRBJ1-6|TRBV29-1
CSASAGTENSPLHF
>TRBJ2-6|TRBV5-6
CASRYGVSGANVLTF
>TRBJ1-6|TRBV7-2
CASRRESNSPLHF
>TRBJ1-6|TRBV4-3
CASSQVPGEYSPLHF
>TRBJ1-5|TRBV27
CASSLAGNQPQHF
>TRBJ2-3|TRBV3-1/TRBV3-2
CASSQYNRGQRTDTQYF
>TRBJ2-6|TRBV9
CASSLTTTGFYGANVLTF
>TRBJ1-6|TRBV28
CASSLQTSPLHF
>TRBJ2-5|TRBV24-1
CATTATSGGTQYF